The sequence of this T cell receptor beta chain was determined in a study of blood T cell repertoires in COVID-19. On the study more broadly: The United States, Italy and Spain provided the acute and convalescent COVID-19 samples. The cDNA or gDNA used as material had been derived from T cells, B-cell-depleted T cells, or PBMCs.

As processed by the authors: Reference gene primer amplification yielded estimated nucleated cell counts. The data were produced by immunoSEQ multiplex PCR, yet TCRdb's version contains in-frame clones alone and is incomplete. The D gene and trimming were derived from the DNA, and the V and J assignments and clone size from that table. This table holds approximately 42,000 clones, approximately 70% found once. The V gene end was trimmed by 5 bases and the J gene end by 1 base; junction bases not matched to a gene: 7. This CDR3 spans 15 amino acids. Germline CDR1 MGHRA, CDR2 YSYEKL. This receptor was taken from an older man with acute or convalescent COVID-19. This chain connects TRBV4-1 to TRBJ1-2; 7 nucleotides line up with TRBD1. Sequences were obtained from peripheral blood. The CDR3 region is CASSFHRGGNYGYTF. CDR3 coding DNA: TGCGCCAGCAGCTTCCACAGGGGAGGTAACTATGGCTACACCTTC.